This record looks at one TCR beta chain sequence and its context. Its antigen is undetermined. The data derive from a study of T-cell memory formation after mild COVID-19. Study findings and constraints: Among clones contracting day 15 to 85, CD4/CD8 was balanced, whereas later expanders leaned CD4+. Cross-reactive memory seemingly joined, as some responding clones were found in pre-infection memory.

MiXCR, run by TCRdb on the 5' RACE reads, gives a single entry per CDR3 protein. Here the sample spans some 300,000 distinct CDR3 sequences, roughly 19% being singletons. V lost 5 bases and J lost 5; bases outside the gene matches: 5. The CDR3 consists of 14 residues. The sequenced sample consisted of PBMCs or a T cell subset sorted from them (not recorded which). This TCR came from a man younger than 35 who had mild COVID-19 (a few samples of this study predate the infection). Cell type and time point are not known. The chain carries TRBV12-3 or TRBV12-4 and TRBJ2-2; TRBD1 agrees at 7 bases. CDR3 in DNA: TGTGCCAGCAGTCCAGGGGGTTTTACCGGGGAGCTGTTTTTT. It encodes CASSPGGFTGELFF.